This T cell receptor beta chain was found in a study of cytomegalovirus exposure and HLA in healthy donors. The wider study: The platform used for the 100 to 150 validation repertoires matched that of the roughly 700 first-cohort repertoires, a later analysis reported.

As for this clone: Its antigen remains unidentified.

Study-wide points: In vitro, three CMV-associated chains proved specific for CMV antigens. Generally TCR sequences proved uncommon, though certain public TCRs appeared in numerous donors.

Germline values: CDR1 LGHNA, CDR2 YNFKEQ. The CDR3 is 13 residues long. V gave up 0 bases and J gave up 3 bases, with 6 bases separating them. The table came from immunoSEQ multiplex PCR; TCRdb's copy has only in-frame clones and leaves some out. The sample shows about 73,000 clones, roughly 95% of them seen only once. The rearrangement uses TRBV4-2 and TRBJ2-7, with D possibly being TRBD2 (6 bases). The sequenced material came from PBMCs. The receptor was isolated from a man aged 18-30 years in good health and CMV-seronegative. The CDR3: CASSQEGGYEQYF. The CDR3 coding sequence is TGTGCCAGCAGCCAAGAGGGAGGCTACGAGCAGTACTTC.